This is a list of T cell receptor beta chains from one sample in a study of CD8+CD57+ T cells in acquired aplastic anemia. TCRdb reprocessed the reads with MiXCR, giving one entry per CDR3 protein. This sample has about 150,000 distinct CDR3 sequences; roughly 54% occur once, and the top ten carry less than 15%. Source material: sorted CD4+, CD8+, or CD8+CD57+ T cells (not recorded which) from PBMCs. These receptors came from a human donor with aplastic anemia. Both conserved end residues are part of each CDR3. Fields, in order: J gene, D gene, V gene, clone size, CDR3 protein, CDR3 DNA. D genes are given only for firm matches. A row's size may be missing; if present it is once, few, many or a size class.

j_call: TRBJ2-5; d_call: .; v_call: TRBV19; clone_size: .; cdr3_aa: CASSSTEQETQYF; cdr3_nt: TGTGCCAGTAGTAGTACAGAACAAGAGACCCAGTACTTC
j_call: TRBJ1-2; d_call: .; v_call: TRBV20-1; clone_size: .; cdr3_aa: CSADPYNNYGYTF; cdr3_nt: TGCAGTGCGGACCCGTACAATAACTATGGCTACACCTTC
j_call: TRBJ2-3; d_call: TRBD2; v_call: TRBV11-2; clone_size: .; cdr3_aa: CASSSHGGGGDTQYF; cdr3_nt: TGTGCCAGCAGCTCCCATGGCGGGGGTGGAGATACGCAGTATTTT
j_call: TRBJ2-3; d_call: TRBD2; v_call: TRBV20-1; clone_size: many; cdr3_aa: CSARDVLGLALVTQYF; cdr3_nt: TGCAGTGCTAGAGATGTGTTGGGACTAGCTCTTGTTACGCAGTATTTT
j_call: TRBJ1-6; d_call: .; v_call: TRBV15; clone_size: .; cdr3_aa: CATSRDIYGSPYNSPLHF; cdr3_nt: TGTGCCACCAGCAGAGATATATACGGGTCTCCCTATAATTCACCCCTCCACTTT
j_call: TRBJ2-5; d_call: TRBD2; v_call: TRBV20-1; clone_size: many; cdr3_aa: CSARELAEETQYF; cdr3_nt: TGCAGTGCTAGAGAACTAGCGGAAGAGACCCAGTACTTC
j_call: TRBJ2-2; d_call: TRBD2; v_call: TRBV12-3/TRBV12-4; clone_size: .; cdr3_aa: CASRLAGGRFGELFF; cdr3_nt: TGTGCCAGCAGACTAGCGGGGGGGCGCTTCGGGGAGCTGTTTTTT
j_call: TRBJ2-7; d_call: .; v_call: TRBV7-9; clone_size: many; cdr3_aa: CASSLATGPLYEQYF; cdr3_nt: TGTGCCAGCAGCTTAGCGACGGGACCCCTCTACGAGCAGTACTTC
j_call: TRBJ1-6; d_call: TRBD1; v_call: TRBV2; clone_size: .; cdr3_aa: CASIRQGNSPLHF; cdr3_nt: TGTGCCAGCATCCGACAGGGGAATTCACCCCTCCACTTT
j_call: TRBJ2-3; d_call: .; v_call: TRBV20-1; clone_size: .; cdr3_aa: CSVTWTPGTSLGDTQYF; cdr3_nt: TGCAGTGTTACCTGGACTCCCGGGACATCCCTTGGGGATACGCAGTATTTT
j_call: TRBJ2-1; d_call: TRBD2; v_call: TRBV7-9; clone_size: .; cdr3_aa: CASFPSGSHEQFF; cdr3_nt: TGTGCCAGCTTCCCGAGCGGGAGCCATGAGCAGTTCTTC
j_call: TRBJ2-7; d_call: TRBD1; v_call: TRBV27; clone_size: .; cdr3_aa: CASSLFWDRGSHEQYF; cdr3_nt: TGTGCCAGCAGTTTATTCTGGGACAGGGGGTCCCACGAGCAGTACTTC
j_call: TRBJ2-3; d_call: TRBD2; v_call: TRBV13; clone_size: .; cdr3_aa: CASSDWASGGTDTQYF; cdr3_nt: TGTGCCAGCAGCGACTGGGCTAGCGGGGGCACAGATACGCAGTATTTT
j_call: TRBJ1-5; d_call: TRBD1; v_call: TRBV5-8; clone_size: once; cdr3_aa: CASSVGQGINQPQHF; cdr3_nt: TGTGCCAGCAGCGTCGGACAGGGGATAAATCAGCCCCAGCATTTT
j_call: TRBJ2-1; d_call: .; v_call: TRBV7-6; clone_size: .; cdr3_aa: CASSAPSQPGGEQFF; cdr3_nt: TGTGCCAGCAGCGCACCCAGCCAGCCCGGTGGTGAGCAGTTCTTC
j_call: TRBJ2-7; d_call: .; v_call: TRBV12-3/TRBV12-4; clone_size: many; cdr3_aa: CASSLRRPYEQYF; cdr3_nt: TGTGCCAGCAGCTTGAGGAGGCCGTACGAGCAGTACTTC
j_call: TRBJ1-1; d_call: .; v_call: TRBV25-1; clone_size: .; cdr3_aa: CASSGPAPKRNTEAFF; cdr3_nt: TGTGCCAGCAGTGGTCCCGCCCCCAAGAGAAACACTGAAGCTTTCTTT
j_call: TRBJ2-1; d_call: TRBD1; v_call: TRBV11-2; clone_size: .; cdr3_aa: CASSLHPDGTGDNEQFF; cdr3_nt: TGTGCCAGCAGCCTTCACCCGGACGGGACAGGGGACAATGAGCAGTTCTTC
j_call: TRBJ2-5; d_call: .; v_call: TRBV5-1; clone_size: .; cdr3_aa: CASSLADRPQETQYF; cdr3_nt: TGCGCCAGCAGCTTGGCCGACAGGCCGCAAGAGACCCAGTACTTC
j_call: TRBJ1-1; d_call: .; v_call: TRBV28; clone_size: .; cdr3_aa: CASSPRGQGWTEAFF; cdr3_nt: TGTGCCAGCAGCCCGCGTGGGCAGGGCTGGACTGAAGCTTTCTTT
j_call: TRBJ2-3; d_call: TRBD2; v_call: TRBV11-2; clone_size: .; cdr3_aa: CASSPWGAGVTDTQYF; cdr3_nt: TGTGCCAGCAGCCCCTGGGGAGCGGGGGTCACAGATACGCAGTATTTT
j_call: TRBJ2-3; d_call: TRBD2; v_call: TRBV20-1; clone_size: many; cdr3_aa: CSARGDRDYADTQYF; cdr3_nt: TGCAGTGCTAGAGGCGACCGGGACTACGCAGATACGCAGTATTTT
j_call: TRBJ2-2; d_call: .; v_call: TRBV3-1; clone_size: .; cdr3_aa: CASSQGASNTGELFF; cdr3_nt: TGTGCCAGCAGCCAAGGGGCCTCGAACACCGGGGAGCTGTTTTTT
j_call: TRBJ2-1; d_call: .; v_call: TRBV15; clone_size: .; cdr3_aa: CATSAHQEQFF; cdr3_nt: TGTGCCACCAGCGCCCACCAGGAGCAGTTCTTC
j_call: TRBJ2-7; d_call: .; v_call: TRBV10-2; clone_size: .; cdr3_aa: CASSESHGSYEQYF; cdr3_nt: TGCGCCAGCAGTGAGTCGCACGGTTCCTACGAGCAGTACTTC
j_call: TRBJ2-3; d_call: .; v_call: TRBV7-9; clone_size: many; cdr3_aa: CASSVTGDTQYF; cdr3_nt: TGTGCCAGCAGCGTCACAGGAGATACGCAGTATTTT
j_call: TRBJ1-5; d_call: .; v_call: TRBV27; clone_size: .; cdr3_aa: CASSVRAYQPQHF; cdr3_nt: TGTGCCAGCAGTGTCCGGGCGTATCAGCCCCAGCATTTT
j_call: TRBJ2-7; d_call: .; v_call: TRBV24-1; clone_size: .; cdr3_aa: CATDRDLGYEQYF; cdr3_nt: TGTGCCACCGACCGGGACTTGGGTTACGAGCAGTACTTC
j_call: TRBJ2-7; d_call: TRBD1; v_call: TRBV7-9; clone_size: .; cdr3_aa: CASSPSGTGTYEQYF; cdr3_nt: TGTGCCAGCAGCCCCTCCGGGACAGGGACCTACGAGCAGTACTTC
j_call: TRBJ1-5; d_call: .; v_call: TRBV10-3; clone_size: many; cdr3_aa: CAISRQGGNQPQHF; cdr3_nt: TGTGCCATCAGTAGGCAGGGCGGCAATCAGCCCCAGCATTTT
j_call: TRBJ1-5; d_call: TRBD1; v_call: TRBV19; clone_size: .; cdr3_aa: CASRDRGILIPPQHF; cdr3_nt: TGTGCCAGTAGGGACAGGGGCATCCTAATTCCGCCCCAGCATTTT
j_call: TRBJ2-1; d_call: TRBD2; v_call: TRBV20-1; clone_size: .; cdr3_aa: CSAKLAGGSSRNEQFF; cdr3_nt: TGCAGTGCTAAACTAGCGGGGGGCTCCTCTAGAAATGAGCAGTTCTTC
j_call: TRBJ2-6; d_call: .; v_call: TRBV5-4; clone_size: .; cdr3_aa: CASSLGNSGANVLTF; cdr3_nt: TGTGCCAGCAGCTTGGGTAACTCTGGGGCCAACGTCCTGACTTTC
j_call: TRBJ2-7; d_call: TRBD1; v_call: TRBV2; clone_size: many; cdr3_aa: CASGTGTYEQYF; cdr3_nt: TGTGCCAGCGGGACAGGGACCTACGAGCAGTACTTC
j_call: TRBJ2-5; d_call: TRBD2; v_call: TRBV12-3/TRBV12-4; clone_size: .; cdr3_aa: CASSPDWRGGTQETQYF; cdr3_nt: TGTGCCAGCAGTCCCGACTGGCGCGGGGGGACTCAAGAGACCCAGTACTTC
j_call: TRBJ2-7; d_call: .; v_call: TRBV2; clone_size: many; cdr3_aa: CASTPLDSALGGEQYF; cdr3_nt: TGTGCCAGCACCCCGCTGGACAGTGCCCTCGGGGGCGAGCAGTACTTC
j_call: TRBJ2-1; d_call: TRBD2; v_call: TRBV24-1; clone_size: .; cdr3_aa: CATSESSGGAYNEKFF; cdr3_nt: TGTGCCACCAGTGAGTCTAGCGGGGGGGCCTACAATGAGAAGTTCTTC
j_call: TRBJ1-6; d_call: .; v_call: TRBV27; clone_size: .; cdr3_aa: CASSLSNLGITYNSPLHF; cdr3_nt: TGTGCCAGCAGTTTATCGAATTTGGGGATAACCTATAATTCACCCCTCCACTTT
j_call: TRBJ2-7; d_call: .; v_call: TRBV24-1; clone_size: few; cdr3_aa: CATSDLDSYEQYF; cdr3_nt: TGTGCCACCAGTGACCTCGACAGCTACGAGCAGTACTTC
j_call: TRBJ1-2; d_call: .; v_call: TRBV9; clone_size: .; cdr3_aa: CASNLYSYGCTF; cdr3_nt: TGTGCCAGCAACCTTTACAGCTATGGCTGCACCTTC
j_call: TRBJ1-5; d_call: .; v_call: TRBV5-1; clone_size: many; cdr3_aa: CASSPSVNSNQPQHF; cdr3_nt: TGCGCCAGCAGCCCCTCAGTTAATAGCAATCAGCCCCAGCATTTT
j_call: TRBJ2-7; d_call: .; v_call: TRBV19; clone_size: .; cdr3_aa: CASSIQGLASYEQYF; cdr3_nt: TGTGCCAGTAGTATCCAAGGGCTAGCGAGTTACGAGCAGTACTTC
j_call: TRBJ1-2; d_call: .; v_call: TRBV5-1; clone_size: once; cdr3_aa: CASSLRYGHTF; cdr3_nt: TGCGCCAGCAGCCTTCGGTATGGCCACACCTTC